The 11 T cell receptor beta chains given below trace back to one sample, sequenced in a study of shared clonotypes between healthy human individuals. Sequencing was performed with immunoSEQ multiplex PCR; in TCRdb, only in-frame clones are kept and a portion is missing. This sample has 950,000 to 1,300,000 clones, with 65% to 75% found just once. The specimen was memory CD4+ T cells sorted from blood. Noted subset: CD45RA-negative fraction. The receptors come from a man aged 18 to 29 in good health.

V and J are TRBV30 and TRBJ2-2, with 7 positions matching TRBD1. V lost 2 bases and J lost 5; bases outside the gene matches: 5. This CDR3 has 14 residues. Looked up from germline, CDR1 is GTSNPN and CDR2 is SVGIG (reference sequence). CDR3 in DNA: TGTGCCTGGAGTACAGGGGTCAGGACCGGGGAGCTGTTTTTT. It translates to CAWSTGVRTGELFF.

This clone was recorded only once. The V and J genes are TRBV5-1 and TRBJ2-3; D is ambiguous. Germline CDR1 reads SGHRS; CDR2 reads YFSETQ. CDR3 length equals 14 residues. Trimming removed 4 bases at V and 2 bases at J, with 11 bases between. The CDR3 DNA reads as TGCGCCAGCAGCCATTCAAAACCCACAGATACGCAGTATTTT. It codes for CASSHSKPTDTQYF. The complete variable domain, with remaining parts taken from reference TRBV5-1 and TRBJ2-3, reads KAGVTQTPRYLIKTRGQQVTLSCSPISGHRSVSWYQQTPGQGLQFLFEYFSETQRNKGNFPGRFSGRQFSNSRSEMNVSTLELGDSALYLCASSHSKPTDTQYFGPGTRLTVL.

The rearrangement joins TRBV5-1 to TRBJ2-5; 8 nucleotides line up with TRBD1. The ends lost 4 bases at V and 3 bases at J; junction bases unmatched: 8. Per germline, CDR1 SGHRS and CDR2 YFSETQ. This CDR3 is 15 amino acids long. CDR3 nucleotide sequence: TGCGCCAGCAGCCCTAGGACAGGGACGAAAGAGACCCAGTACTTC. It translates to CASSPRTGTKETQYF.

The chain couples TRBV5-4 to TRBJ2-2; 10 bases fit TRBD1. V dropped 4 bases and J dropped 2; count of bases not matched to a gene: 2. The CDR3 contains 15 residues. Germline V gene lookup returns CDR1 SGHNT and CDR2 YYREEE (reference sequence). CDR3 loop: CASSRQGANTGELFF. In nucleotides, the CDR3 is TGTGCCAGCAGCCGACAGGGGGCCAACACCGGGGAGCTGTTTTTT.

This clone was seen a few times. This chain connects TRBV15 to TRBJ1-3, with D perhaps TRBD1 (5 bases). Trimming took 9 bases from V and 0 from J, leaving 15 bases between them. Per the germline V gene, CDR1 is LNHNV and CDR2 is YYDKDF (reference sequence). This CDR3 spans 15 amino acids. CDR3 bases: TGTGCCACTACTCTGGGACGGCTCTCTGGAAACACCATATATTTT. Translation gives CATTLGRLSGNTIYF.

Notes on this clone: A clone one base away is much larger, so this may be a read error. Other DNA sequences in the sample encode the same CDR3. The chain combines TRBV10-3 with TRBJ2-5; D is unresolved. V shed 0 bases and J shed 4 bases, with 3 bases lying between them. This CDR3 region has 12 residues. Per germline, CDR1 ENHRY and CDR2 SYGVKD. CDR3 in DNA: TGTGCCATCAGTGAGTCGGGAGAGACCCAGTACTTC. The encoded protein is CAISESGETQYF.

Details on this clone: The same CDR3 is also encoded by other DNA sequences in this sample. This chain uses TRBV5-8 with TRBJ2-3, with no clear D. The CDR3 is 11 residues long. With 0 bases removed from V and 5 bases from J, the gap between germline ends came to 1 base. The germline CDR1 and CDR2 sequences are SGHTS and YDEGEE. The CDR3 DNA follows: TGTGCCAGCAGCTTGGGAGATACGCAGTATTTT. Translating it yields CASSLGDTQYF.

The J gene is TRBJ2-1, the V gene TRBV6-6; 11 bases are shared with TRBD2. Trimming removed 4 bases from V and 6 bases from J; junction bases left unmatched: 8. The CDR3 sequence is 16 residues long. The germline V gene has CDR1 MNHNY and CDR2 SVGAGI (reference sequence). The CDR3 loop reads CASSSTSGSWGNEQFF. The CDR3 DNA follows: TGTGCCAGCAGTTCCACTAGCGGGAGTTGGGGCAATGAGCAGTTCTTC.

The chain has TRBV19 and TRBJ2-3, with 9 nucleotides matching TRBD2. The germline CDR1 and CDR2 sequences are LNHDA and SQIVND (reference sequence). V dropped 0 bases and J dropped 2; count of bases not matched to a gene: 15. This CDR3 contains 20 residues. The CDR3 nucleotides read TGTGCCAGTAGTATAGATCCCACGAGACGGCGGGGGGGACCCACAGATACGCAGTATTTT. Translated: CASSIDPTRRRGGPTDTQYF.

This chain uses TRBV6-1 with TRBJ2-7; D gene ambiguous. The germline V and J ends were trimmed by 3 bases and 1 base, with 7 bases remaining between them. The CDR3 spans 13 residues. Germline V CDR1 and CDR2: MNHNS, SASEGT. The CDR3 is CASSESLSYEQYF. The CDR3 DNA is TGTGCCAGCAGTGAGAGCTTGTCCTACGAGCAGTACTTC.

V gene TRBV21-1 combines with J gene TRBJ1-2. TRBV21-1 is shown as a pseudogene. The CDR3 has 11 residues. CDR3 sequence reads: CATSWGDGYTF. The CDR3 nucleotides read TGTGCCACCTCCTGGGGGGATGGCTACACCTTC.